These 8 T cell receptor beta chains were sequenced from one sample in a study of blood T cell repertoires in COVID-19. Only in-frame clones appear in the TCRdb table, and some are missing; sequencing was by immunoSEQ multiplex PCR. The sample includes some 96,000 clones, roughly 80% of them seen just once. Sequencing was performed on peripheral blood. These TCRs come from a human donor in a cohort sampled during active COVID-19.

The chain links TRBV2 to TRBJ1-1, with 9 bases identical to TRBD1. Germline values: CDR1 SNHLY, CDR2 FYNNEI. The CDR3 sequence is 15 residues long. With V trimmed by 5 bases and J by 2 bases, 6 bases remained unmatched. The CDR3: CASSRGQGGNTEAFF. CDR3 nucleotides: TGTGCCAGCAGTAGGGGACAGGGCGGTAACACTGAAGCTTTCTTT.

This chain uses TRBV27 with TRBJ1-2; D gene unclear. CDR3 length: 13 residues. Trimming removed 0 bases at V and 4 bases at J, with 6 bases between. Germline V lookup: CDR1 MNHEY, CDR2 SMNVEV (reference sequence). The CDR3 loop reads CASSLSAGYGYTF. CDR3 in DNA: TGTGCCAGCAGTTTATCGGCAGGCTATGGCTACACCTTC.

The gene calls are TRBV12-3 or TRBV12-4 and TRBJ1-5; 7 bases agree with TRBD1. The V segment lost 6 bases and the J segment 9 bases; nucleotides outside the gene matches: 5. The CDR3 extends over 12 amino acids. CDR3 amino acids: CASSDGTAPQHF. CDR3 sequence (DNA): TGTGCCAGCAGCGACGGGACAGCGCCCCAGCATTTT.

The chain joins TRBV19 to TRBJ2-7; a weak D match, TRBD1 (5 bases). This CDR3 is 15 amino acids long. V dropped 3 bases and J dropped 7 bases, with 19 bases sitting between them. CDR1 is LNHDA and CDR2 is SQIVND in the germline V gene (reference sequence). DNA of the CDR3: TGTGCCAGTAGTATTACAGGCAGGCGAATACGAGAGCAGTACTTC. It codes for CASSITGRRIREQYF. The full variable domain, its missing parts supplied by reference TRBV19 and TRBJ2-7, is DGGITQSPKYLFRKEGQNVTLSCEQNLNHDAMYWYRQDPGQGLRLIYYSQIVNDFQKGDIAEGYSVSREKKESFPLTVTSAQKNPTAFYLCASSITGRRIREQYFGPGTRLTVT.

The chain couples TRBV5-1 to TRBJ2-7, with 13 bases aligning to TRBD2. This CDR3 contains 17 residues. Trimming cost V 3 bases and J 2 bases; bases outside gene matches: 8. Per the germline V gene, CDR1 is SGHRS and CDR2 is YFSETQ. This CDR3 reads CASSSGLAGDPPYEQYF. Written as DNA, the CDR3 is TGCGCCAGCAGCTCCGGACTAGCGGGAGATCCCCCCTACGAGCAGTACTTC.

In its sample, this clone was seen a few times. The chain has TRBV5-4 and TRBJ1-2, with D possibly matching TRBD1 (6 bases). The CDR3 is 13 residues long. Germline V gene data show CDR1 as SGHNT and CDR2 as YYREEE (reference sequence). V was cut by 0 bases and J by 8 bases, with 11 bases left in between. CDR3 residues: CASSLDRDGGYTF. CDR3 nucleotide sequence: TGTGCCAGCAGCTTGGACAGGGATGGAGGCTACACCTTC.

The rearrangement links TRBV9 to TRBJ1-1; D might be TRBD1 (6 bases). The germline gives CDR1 SGDLS, CDR2 YYNGEE. The germline V and J ends were trimmed by 0 bases and 6 bases, with 15 bases remaining between them. The CDR3 is 15 amino acids. CDR3 sequence (DNA): TGTGCCAGCAGCGTAGATGGCAGGGGCCTGGCTGAAGCTTTCTTT. This sequence encodes CASSVDGRGLAEAFF.

This chain links TRBV27 with TRBJ1-1, with TRBD1 identical over 8 bases. CDR3 size: 15 residues. The V and J ends lost 5 bases and 4 bases, in that order; junction bases with no gene match: 9. Germline CDR1 reads MNHEY; CDR2 reads SMNVEV (reference sequence). The CDR3 nucleotides are TGTGCCAGCAGTACGGACAGGGATCTTGGCACTGAAGCTTTCTTT. This encodes CASSTDRDLGTEAFF.